This TCR beta chain was identified in a study of cytomegalovirus exposure and HLA in healthy donors. Findings and caveats of the study: Among the sequence variants, a highly shared cluster was likely an artifact of sequencing. Later analysis suggested most CMV-associated TCR beta chains were HLA-restricted. Reported performance of the classifier showed diagnosis of cytomegalovirus status with high specificity and sensitivity. The authors listed 180 or so TCR beta chains as cytomegalovirus-associated.

Trimming took off 1 base at V and 7 bases at J, with 11 bases between the two ends. Germline V gene data show CDR1 as SGHTA and CDR2 as FQGNSA. The CDR3 contains 14 residues. Worth noting for this clone: Its cognate antigen is unknown.

The PCR used 60 Vbeta and 13 Jbeta primers. The data were produced by immunoSEQ multiplex PCR, yet TCRdb's version contains in-frame clones alone and is incomplete. The table includes approximately 120,000 clones, over 75% detected once. This receptor was taken from a man aged 35 to 55 in good health and CMV-seropositive. V is TRBV7-2 and J is TRBJ1-5, with D possibly matching TRBD1 (5 bases). The specimen sequenced was PBMCs. The CDR3 DNA sequence: TGTGCCAGCAGCTTAGGCGCAGGGCACCAGCCCCAGCATTTT. Its protein is CASSLGAGHQPQHF.